Following are 13 T cell receptor beta chains from one sample sequenced in a study of blood T cell repertoires in COVID-19. Assay used: immunoSEQ multiplex PCR; TCRdb lists only in-frame clones, some missing. The data contain fewer than 60,000 clones, 65% to 85% of them singletons. The sample comprised peripheral blood. Receptors originate from a woman older than 75 with COVID-19, enrolled during active disease.

V is TRBV28 and J is TRBJ2-3, with TRBD2 matching 10 bases. Germline CDR1 MDHEN, CDR2 SYDVKM. This CDR3 is built from 14 residues. Trimming cost V 5 bases and J 5 bases; bases outside gene matches: 4. In DNA form, the CDR3 reads TGTGCCAGCAGTCCCTGGACTAGCGGAGATACGCAGTATTTT. Amino acid sequence: CASSPWTSGDTQYF. Combining the CDR3 with reference TRBV28 and TRBJ2-3 gives the whole variable domain DVKVTQSSRYLVKRTGEKVFLECVQDMDHENMFWYRQDPGLGLRLIYFSYDVKMKEKGDIPEGYSVSREKKERFSLILESASTNQTSMYLCASSPWTSGDTQYFGPGTRLTVL.

This clone was observed a handful of times. J is TRBJ1-3 and V is TRBV10-3; D is ambiguous. Trimming cost V 2 bases and J 6 bases, with 5 bases left between them. Looked up from germline, CDR1 is ENHRY and CDR2 is SYGVKD. The CDR3 is 12 amino acids. The CDR3 sequence: CAISEGQNTIYF. CDR3 DNA: TGTGCCATCAGTGAGGGCCAAAACACCATATATTTT.

This chain uses TRBV29-1 with TRBJ2-1, with 7 bases fitting TRBD1. With V trimmed by 7 bases and J by 9 bases, 6 bases remained unmatched. There are 11 residues in the CDR3. Germline V gives CDR1 SQVTM, CDR2 ANQGSEA. CDR3 loop: CSAARDSEQFF. For the CDR3, the DNA is TGCAGCGCCGCAAGGGACAGTGAGCAGTTCTTC.

V gene TRBV4-1 combines with J gene TRBJ2-2; D ambiguous. The V end lost 2 bases, the J end lost 4 bases, and 8 bases lay between the germline ends. The CDR3 is made up of 14 amino acids. Looked up from germline, CDR1 is MGHRA and CDR2 is YSYEKL. The CDR3, as DNA: TGCGCCAGCAGCCAATTGATCAGCACCGGGGAGCTGTTTTTT. Its protein is CASSQLISTGELFF.

This chain uses TRBV4-2 with TRBJ2-7, with a weak D call TRBD2 (6 bases). Trimming took 2 bases from V and 0 from J, leaving 14 bases between them. CDR3 size: 16 residues. Germline V lookup: CDR1 LGHNA, CDR2 YNFKEQ. For the CDR3, the DNA is TGTGCCAGCAGCCAACCCAGGGCGGGACCCTCCTACGAGCAGTACTTC. Its protein product is CASSQPRAGPSYEQYF.

The chain carries TRBV6-5 and TRBJ2-2; TRBD1 is a possible D gene (5 bases). Trimming left V 0 bases short and J 7 bases short, with 9 bases between. The germline CDR1 and CDR2 sequences are MNHEY and SVGAGI. This CDR3 is built from 14 residues. The CDR3 here is CASSYSPGLGELFF. The CDR3 DNA follows: TGTGCCAGCAGTTACTCGCCAGGGCTCGGGGAGCTGTTTTTT.

Ten or more counts support this clone. CDR3: CASSWGLADSYEQYF. The DNA of the CDR3 is TGTGCCAGCAGCTGGGGGCTAGCGGACTCCTACGAGCAGTACTTC. This chain links TRBV5-6 with TRBJ2-7; a possible D gene is TRBD2 (7 bases). Trimming shortened V by 3 bases and J by 0 bases, and 13 bases separated the two germline ends. The CDR3 runs 15 residues. The germline V gene has CDR1 SGHDT and CDR2 YYEEEE. Full variable domain (remainder filled in from reference TRBV5-6 and TRBJ2-7): DAGVTQSPTHLIKTRGQQVTLRCSPKSGHDTVSWYQQALGQGPQFIFQYYEEEERQRGNFPDRFSGHQFPNYSSELNVNALLLGDSALYLCASSWGLADSYEQYFGPGTRLTVT.

This chain joins TRBV27 and TRBJ2-7, with 8 nucleotides matching TRBD2. CDR1 and CDR2 (germline): MNHEY, SMNVEV (reference sequence). CDR3 size: 14 residues. V was pared by 7 bases and J by 2 bases, with 7 bases of the junction left unmatched. CDR3 sequence (DNA): TGTGCCAGCAAACTAGCGGCTTGGACCTACGAGCAGTACTTC. Translation: CASKLAAWTYEQYF.

The rearrangement links TRBV6-5 to TRBJ1-3, with a possible D match to TRBD1 (5 bases). The CDR3 is 15 amino acids. In germline, CDR1 is MNHEY, CDR2 SVGAGI. V lost 6 bases, J lost 2 bases, and 14 bases lay in between. This CDR3 is CASRKNRWTGNTIYF. The CDR3 bases are TGTGCCAGCAGGAAGAACAGGTGGACTGGAAACACCATATATTTT.

This clone was observed a handful of times. The V and J genes are TRBV11-3 and TRBJ1-3, with a tentative D call TRBD1 (6 bases). CDR1 SGHNT and CDR2 YENEEA come from the germline V gene. The CDR3 is 15 amino acids. Deletions cut 5 bases from V and 6 bases from J, with 17 bases between. The CDR3 coding sequence is TGTGCCAGCAGCCCCGGGAGGCAGGGGATAAACACCATATATTTT. Protein: CASSPGRQGINTIYF. Filled out from reference TRBV11-3 and TRBJ1-3, the complete variable domain reads EAGVVQSPRYKIIEKKQPVAFWCNPISGHNTLYWYLQNLGQGPELLIRYENEEAVDDSQLPKDRFSAERLKGVDSTLKIQPAELGDSAVYLCASSPGRQGINTIYFGEGSWLTVV.

The V gene is TRBV5-3, the J gene TRBJ2-7, with TRBD1 identical over 9 bases. TRBV5-3 is treated as an ORF (open reading frame) with a function not yet certain. V dropped 4 bases and J dropped 2; count of bases not matched to a gene: 10. This CDR3 is built from 16 residues. CDR3 nucleotide sequence: TGTGCCAGAAGCGGAACGGGACAGGGAGTTACCTACGAGCAGTACTTC. It yields the protein CARSGTGQGVTYEQYF.

J is TRBJ2-7 and V is TRBV27, with D perhaps matching TRBD1 (6 bases). The V end lost 0 bases, the J end lost 7 bases, and 10 bases lay between the germline ends. The V gene's germline CDR1 is MNHEY and CDR2 SMNVEV (reference sequence). This CDR3 is built from 13 residues. CDR3 sequence reads: CASSLSTGQEQYF. In DNA, the CDR3 is TGTGCCAGCAGTTTATCTACAGGGCAAGAGCAGTACTTC.

This clone was counted a single time. CDR3 amino acids: CAISVSGLTEAFF. CDR3 coding DNA: TGTGCCATCAGTGTTTCAGGCCTCACTGAAGCTTTCTTT. This chain joins TRBV10-3 and TRBJ1-1; D is uncertain. CDR3 size: 13 residues. Germline V CDR1 and CDR2: ENHRY, SYGVKD. Trimming removed 4 bases at V and 4 bases at J, with 10 bases between.